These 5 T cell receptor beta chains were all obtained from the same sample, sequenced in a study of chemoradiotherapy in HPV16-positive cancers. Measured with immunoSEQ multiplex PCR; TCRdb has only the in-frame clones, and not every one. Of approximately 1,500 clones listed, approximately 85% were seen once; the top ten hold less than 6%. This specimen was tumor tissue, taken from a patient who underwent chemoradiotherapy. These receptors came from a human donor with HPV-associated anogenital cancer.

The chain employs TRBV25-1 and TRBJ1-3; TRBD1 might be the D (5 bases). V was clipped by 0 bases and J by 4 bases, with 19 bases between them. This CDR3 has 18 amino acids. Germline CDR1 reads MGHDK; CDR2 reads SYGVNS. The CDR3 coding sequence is TGTGCCAGCAGTGAATATGGGGGGAAGACAGTCGGGGGAAACACCATATATTTT. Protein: CASSEYGGKTVGGNTIYF.

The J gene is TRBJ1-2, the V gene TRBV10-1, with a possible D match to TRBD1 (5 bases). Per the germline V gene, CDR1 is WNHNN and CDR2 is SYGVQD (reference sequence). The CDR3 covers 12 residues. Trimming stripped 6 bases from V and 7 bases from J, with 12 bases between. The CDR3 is CASRPGRGGYTF. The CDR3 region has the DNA TGCGCCAGCAGGCCAGGGAGGGGTGGCTACACCTTC.

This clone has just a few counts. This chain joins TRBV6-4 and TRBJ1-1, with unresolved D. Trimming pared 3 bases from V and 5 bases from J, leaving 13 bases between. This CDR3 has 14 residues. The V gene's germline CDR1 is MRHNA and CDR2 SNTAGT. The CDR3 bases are TGTGCCAGCAGTGAAAACTCCGAAGCGACTGAAGCTTTCTTT. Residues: CASSENSEATEAFF.

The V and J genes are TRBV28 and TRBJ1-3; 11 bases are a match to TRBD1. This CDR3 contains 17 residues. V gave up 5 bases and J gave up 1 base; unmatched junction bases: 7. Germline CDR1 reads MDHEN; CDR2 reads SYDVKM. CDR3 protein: CASSLLGQGVSGNTIYF. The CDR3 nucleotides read TGTGCCAGCAGTCTCTTGGGACAGGGGGTATCTGGAAACACCATATATTTT.

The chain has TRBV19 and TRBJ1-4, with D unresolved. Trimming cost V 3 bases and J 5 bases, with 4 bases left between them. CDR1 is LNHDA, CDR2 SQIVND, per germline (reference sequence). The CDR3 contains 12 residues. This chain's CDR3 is CASSITNEKLFF. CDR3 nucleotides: TGTGCCAGTAGTATTACGAATGAAAAACTGTTTTTT.